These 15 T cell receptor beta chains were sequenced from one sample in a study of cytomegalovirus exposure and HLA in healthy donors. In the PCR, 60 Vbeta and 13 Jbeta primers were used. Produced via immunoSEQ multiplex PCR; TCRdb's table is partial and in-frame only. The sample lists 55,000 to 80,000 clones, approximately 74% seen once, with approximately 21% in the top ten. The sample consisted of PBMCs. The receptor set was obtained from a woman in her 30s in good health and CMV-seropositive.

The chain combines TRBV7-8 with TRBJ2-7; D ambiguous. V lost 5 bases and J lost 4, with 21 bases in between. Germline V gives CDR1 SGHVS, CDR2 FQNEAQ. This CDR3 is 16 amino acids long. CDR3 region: CASSEKILITQYEQYF. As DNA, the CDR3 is TGTGCCAGCAGCGAGAAGATCCTCATTACCCAATACGAGCAGTACTTC.

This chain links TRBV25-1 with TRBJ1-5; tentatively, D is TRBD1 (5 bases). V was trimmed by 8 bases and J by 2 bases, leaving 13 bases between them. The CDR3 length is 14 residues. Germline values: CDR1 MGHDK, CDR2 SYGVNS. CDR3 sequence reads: CASRRAGRNQPQHF. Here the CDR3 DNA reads TGTGCCAGCCGGAGGGCAGGGCGCAATCAGCCCCAGCATTTT. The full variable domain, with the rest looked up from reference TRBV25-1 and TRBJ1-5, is EADIYQTPRYLVIGTGKKITLECSQTMGHDKMYWYQQDPGMELHLIHYSYGVNSTEKGDLSSESTVSRIRTEHFPLTLESARPSHTSQYLCASRRAGRNQPQHFGDGTRLSIL.

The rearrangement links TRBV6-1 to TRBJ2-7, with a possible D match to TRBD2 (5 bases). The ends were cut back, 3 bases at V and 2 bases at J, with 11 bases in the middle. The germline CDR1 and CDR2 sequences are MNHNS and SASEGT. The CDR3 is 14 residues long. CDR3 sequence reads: CASSDSEPPYEQYF. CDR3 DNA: TGTGCCAGCAGTGATAGCGAACCGCCCTACGAGCAGTACTTC.

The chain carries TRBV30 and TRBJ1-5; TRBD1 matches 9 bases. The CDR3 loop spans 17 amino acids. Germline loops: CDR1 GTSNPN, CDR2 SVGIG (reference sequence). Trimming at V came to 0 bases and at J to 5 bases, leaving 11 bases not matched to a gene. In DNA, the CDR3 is TGTGCCTGGAGTGTACGATTGGGGACAGGGTTACATCAGCCCCAGCATTTT. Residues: CAWSVRLGTGLHQPQHF.

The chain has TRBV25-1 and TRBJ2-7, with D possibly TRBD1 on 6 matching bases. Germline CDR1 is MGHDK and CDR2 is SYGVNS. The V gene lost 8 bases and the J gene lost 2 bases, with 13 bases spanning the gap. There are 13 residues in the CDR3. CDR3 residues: CASEGQWTYEQYF. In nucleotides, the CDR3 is TGTGCCAGCGAAGGACAGTGGACCTACGAGCAGTACTTC.

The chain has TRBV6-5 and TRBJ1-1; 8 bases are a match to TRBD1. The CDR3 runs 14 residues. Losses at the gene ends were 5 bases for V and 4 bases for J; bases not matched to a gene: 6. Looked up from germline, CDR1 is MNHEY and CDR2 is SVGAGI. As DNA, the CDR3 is TGTGCCAGCAGTCAAACAGGGGGGGTCACTGAAGCTTTCTTT. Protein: CASSQTGGVTEAFF.

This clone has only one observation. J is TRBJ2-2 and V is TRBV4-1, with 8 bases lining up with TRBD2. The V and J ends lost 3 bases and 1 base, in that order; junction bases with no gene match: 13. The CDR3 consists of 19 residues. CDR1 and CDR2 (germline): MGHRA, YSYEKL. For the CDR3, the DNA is TGCGCCAGCAGCCACCTACTAGCGGCCCTTAATAAGAACACCGGGGAGCTGTTTTTT. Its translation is CASSHLLAALNKNTGELFF.

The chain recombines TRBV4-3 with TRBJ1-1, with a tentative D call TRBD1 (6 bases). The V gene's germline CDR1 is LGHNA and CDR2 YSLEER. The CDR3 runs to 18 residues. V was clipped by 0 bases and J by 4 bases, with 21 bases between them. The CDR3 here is CASSQERRAQGVGTEAFF. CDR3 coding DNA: TGCGCCAGCAGCCAAGAAAGAAGGGCACAGGGTGTGGGCACTGAAGCTTTCTTT.

The DNA of the CDR3 is TGTGCCAGCAGACGACCCCTCGGACAGGCGGAGACCCAGTACTTC. It encodes CASRRPLGQAETQYF. This chain connects TRBV6-5 to TRBJ2-5; the match to TRBD1 covers 7 bases. With 6 bases clipped from V and 5 bases from J, the junction kept 12 bases outside the gene matches. CDR1 is MNHEY, CDR2 SVGAGI, per germline. This CDR3 is built from 15 residues.

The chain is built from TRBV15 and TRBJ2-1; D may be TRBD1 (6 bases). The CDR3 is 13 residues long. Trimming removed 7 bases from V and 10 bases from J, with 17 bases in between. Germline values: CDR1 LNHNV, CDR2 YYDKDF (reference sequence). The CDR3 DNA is TGTGCCACCACCCAGGGGAGAAATACGGAGCAGTTCTTC. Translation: CATTQGRNTEQFF.

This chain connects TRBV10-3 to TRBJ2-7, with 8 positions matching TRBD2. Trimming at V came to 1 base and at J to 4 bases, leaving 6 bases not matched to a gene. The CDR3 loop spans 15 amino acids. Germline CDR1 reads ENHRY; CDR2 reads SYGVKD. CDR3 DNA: TGTGCCATCAGTGAGTTAGTAGCGGGATGGTACGAGCAGTACTTC. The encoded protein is CAISELVAGWYEQYF.

The CDR3: CASSFLQNNHQPQHF. CDR3 nucleotides: TGTGCCAGCAGTTTTTTGCAGAACAATCATCAGCCCCAGCATTTT. V usage is TRBV27 and J usage is TRBJ1-5; D is uncertain. The CDR3 loop spans 15 amino acids. V lost 3 bases to trimming and J lost 5 bases, with 14 bases between them. In germline, CDR1 is MNHEY, CDR2 SMNVEV (reference sequence).

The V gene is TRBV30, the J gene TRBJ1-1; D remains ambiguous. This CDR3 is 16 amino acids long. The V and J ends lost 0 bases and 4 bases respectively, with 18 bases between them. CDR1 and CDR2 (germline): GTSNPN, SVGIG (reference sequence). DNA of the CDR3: TGTGCCTGGAGTGTAGACGGGTTTGGATCTACCACTGAAGCTTTCTTT. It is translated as CAWSVDGFGSTTEAFF.

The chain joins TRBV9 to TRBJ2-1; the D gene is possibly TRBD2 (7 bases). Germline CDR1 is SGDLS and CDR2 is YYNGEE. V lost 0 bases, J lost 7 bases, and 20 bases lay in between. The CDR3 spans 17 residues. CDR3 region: CASSVGGGLAEKNEQFF. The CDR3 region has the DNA TGTGCCAGCAGCGTAGGAGGGGGGCTAGCGGAGAAGAATGAGCAGTTCTTC.

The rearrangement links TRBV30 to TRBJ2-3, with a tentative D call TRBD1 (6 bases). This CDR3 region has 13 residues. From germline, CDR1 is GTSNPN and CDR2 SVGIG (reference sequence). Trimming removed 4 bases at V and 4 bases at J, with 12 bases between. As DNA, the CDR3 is TGTGCCTGGATCGGCAAGGGGGCAGATACGCAGTATTTT. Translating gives CAWIGKGADTQYF.